This T cell receptor beta chain derives from a study of blood T cells in healthy people across ages. Regarding the study as a whole: Fewer expanded clones and more diversity marked long-lived versus aged donors. The CMV status of each donor remained undetermined, and this could have confounded shifts in expanded clonotypes.

Note on this clonotype: The target antigen is unknown.

Alongside a J-beta primer mix, a sample-barcoded 5' primer served in a second PCR lasting roughly 7 to 12 cycles. TCRdb recomputed calls from the 5' RACE reads with MiXCR, one row per CDR3 protein. The data contain about 1.6 million distinct CDR3 sequences, almost 35% of them singletons. The CDR3 covers 16 residues. Germline loops: CDR1 SNHLY, CDR2 FYNNEI. The study recruited healthy Caucasian donors from Russia who were aged about 6 to 90. In each sample, at least 7 million PBMCs were isolated. The receptor was derived from a woman aged 25 to 45 in good health. The chain is built from TRBV2 and TRBJ2-4, with a tentative D call TRBD2 (6 bases). The end of the DNA is better explained by TRBJ2-7, so the J call may be wrong. Sequencing was carried out using blood. CDR3 in amino acids: CASSDLRSGFSYEQYF. The DNA for the CDR3 is TGTGCCAGCAGTGATCTCCGGAGCGGGTTCTCCTACGAGCAGTACTTC.